This is a list of T cell receptor beta chains from one sample in a study of human T cells and chemical hapten exposure. MiXCR, applied by TCRdb to the 5' RACE reads, yields one record per CDR3 protein. The sample includes 65,000 to 95,000 distinct CDR3 sequences, roughly 8.4% seen only once; the top ten take about 2.2%. Receptors were obtained from a male donor in good health. Both conserved end residues are part of each CDR3. Fields, in order: D gene, clone size, J gene, V gene, CDR3 protein, CDR3 DNA. A D gene is named only where the DNA matches it firmly. Part of the rows lack a size; the others show once, few, many or a class for expanded clones.

>TRBD1|few|TRBJ1-1|TRBV7-9
CASSLRQGRETEAFF
TGTGCCAGCAGCTTACGACAGGGGCGAGAGACTGAAGCTTTCTTT
>-|few|TRBJ2-2|TRBV12-3/TRBV12-4
CASRRRAAPGELFF
TGTGCCAGCAGGAGAAGGGCTGCCCCCGGGGAGCTGTTTTTT
>-|-|TRBJ1-4|TRBV20-1
CSVGGTAPAVELFF
TGCAGTGTTGGCGGGACCGCTCCCGCTGTGGAACTGTTTTTT
>-|-|TRBJ2-7|TRBV6-2/TRBV6-3
CASSYPLGEQYF
TGTGCCAGCAGTTACCCACTGGGGGAGCAGTACTTC
>-|many|TRBJ2-1|TRBV7-2
CASSLEARLYNEQFF
TGTGCCAGCAGCTTAGAAGCCAGACTCTACAATGAGCAGTTCTTC
>-|few|TRBJ1-5|TRBV7-8
CASSLYAGANQPQHF
TGTGCCAGCAGCTTATATGCTGGGGCAAATCAGCCCCAGCATTTT
>TRBD1|few|TRBJ1-2|TRBV4-3
CASSQDSRTGGYGYTF
TGCGCCAGCAGCCAAGATAGTAGGACAGGGGGCTATGGCTACACCTTC
>-|many|TRBJ2-4|TRBV20-1
CSAREGGGIQYF
TGCAGTGCTAGAGAGGGGGGTGGCATTCAGTACTTC
>-|-|TRBJ2-6|TRBV6-5
CASSYDGANVLTF
TGTGCCAGCAGTTACGACGGGGCCAACGTCCTGACTTTC
>TRBD1|many|TRBJ2-3|TRBV10-1
CASSESGTGDEASTDTQYF
TGCGCCAGCAGTGAGTCGGGGACAGGCGACGAAGCTAGCACAGATACGCAGTATTTT
>TRBD2|few|TRBJ2-1|TRBV20-1
CSASWTSGGRNEQFF
TGCAGTGCTAGTTGGACTAGCGGGGGGCGCAATGAGCAGTTCTTC
>-|-|TRBJ2-1|TRBV6-5
CASSYGRQTYNEQFF
TGTGCCAGCAGTTACGGTAGGCAGACCTACAATGAGCAGTTCTTC
>-|few|TRBJ2-5|TRBV5-1
CASSLAQPETQYF
TGCGCCAGCAGCTTGGCCCAGCCAGAGACCCAGTACTTC
>-|few|TRBJ1-2|TRBV14
CASSQDPTGNNYGYTF
TGTGCCAGCAGCCAAGATCCGACCGGGAATAACTATGGCTACACCTTC
>-|-|TRBJ1-6|TRBV7-2
CASSLLVRVSYNSPLHF
TGTGCCAGCAGCTTACTCGTCAGGGTGTCCTATAATTCACCCCTCCACTTT
>-|-|TRBJ2-3|TRBV12-3/TRBV12-4
CASTLGGPGDTQYF
TGTGCCAGCACTCTTGGCGGGCCCGGGGATACGCAGTATTTT
>TRBD2|many|TRBJ2-3|TRBV5-1
CASSLGLAGVDTQYF
TGCGCCAGCAGCTTGGGACTAGCGGGGGTAGATACGCAGTATTTT
>-|many|TRBJ2-7|TRBV5-1
CASSRAPRGEQYF
TGCGCCAGCAGCAGGGCCCCGCGGGGCGAGCAGTACTTC
>-|many|TRBJ1-5|TRBV2
CASRQGLSNQPQHF
TGTGCCAGCAGACAGGGTCTTAGCAATCAGCCCCAGCATTTT
>-|-|TRBJ2-3|TRBV29-1
CSVGTGHSPSTDTQYF
TGCAGCGTGGGTACGGGACACTCGCCCTCCACAGATACGCAGTATTTT
>TRBD1|many|TRBJ2-7|TRBV4-3
CASSQAGTGSYEQYF
TGCGCCAGCAGCCAAGCAGGGACAGGGTCCTACGAGCAGTACTTC
>-|many|TRBJ2-7|TRBV11-2
CASRPLQGSYEQYF
TGTGCCAGCAGACCACTTCAGGGTTCCTACGAGCAGTACTTC